Given below is one TCR beta chain in context. What it recognizes is unknown. This sample stems from a study of neoadjuvant anti-PD-1 for oral cavity cancer. Background on the study: Patients without progression got a fourth dose around day 43.

General study findings and limits: Greater tumor shrinkage accompanied bigger post-treatment sizes of preexisting clones.

TCRdb's table, derived via immunoSEQ multiplex PCR, lists solely in-frame clones and lacks some. The table shows nearly 15,000 clones, with about 36% occurring only once. V lost 6 bases, J lost 5 bases, and 13 bases lay in between. Germline V gives CDR1 MNHNS, CDR2 SASEGT. This CDR3 is 13 amino acids long. The time point was: after neoadjuvant nivolumab, at surgical resection. This clonotype was obtained from a person aged 40 to 85 with oral cavity squamous cell carcinoma. This sequence joins TRBV6-1 and TRBJ1-2, with D perhaps matching TRBD1 (5 bases). This specimen consisted of tumor tissue, obtained after nivolumab (anti-PD-1) treatment. The CDR3 coding sequence is TGTGCCAGCAGGGGGCAGTTGTCGTATGGCTACACCTTC. Its translation is CASRGQLSYGYTF.